This entry is about one T cell receptor beta chain. Its antigen is undetermined. Together with a sample-barcoded 5' primer, a J-beta primer mix was included in a second PCR lasting about 6 to 12 cycles. Each single sample gave us at least 2.5 million CDR3-containing paired-end reads. TCRdb independently ran MiXCR on the 5' RACE reads; one entry per CDR3 protein. This sample has 780,000 or so distinct CDR3 sequences, with 53% found just once. This entry comes from a study of blood T cells in healthy people across ages. Study-wide findings and caveats: Possibly, changes in expanded clonotypes were confounded because donor CMV status was unknown.

Germline values: CDR1 SGHRS, CDR2 YFSETQ. CDR3 length: 17 residues. The V gene end was trimmed by 0 bases and the J gene end by 7 bases; junction bases not matched to a gene: 11. Sequencing input: blood. The TCR sequence derives from a man older than 75 in good health. The V call is TRBV5-1, the J call TRBJ2-7; 12 bases are a match to TRBD2. Here the CDR3 DNA reads TGCGCCAGCAGCTTGGCCCTCCTAGCGGGAGGGCATAGGGAGCAGTACTTC. It translates to CASSLALLAGGHREQYF.